This TCR beta chain was obtained from a study of shared clonotypes between healthy human individuals. Study results and limitations: The authors sampled blood alone, and tissue repertoires likely differ.

Genomic DNA of every subset was divided equally among multiple immunoSEQ plates. Per the study methods: ImmunoSEQ output held junction-only sequences without quality scores, so filtering differed. The repertoire was sequenced with immunoSEQ multiplex PCR; TCRdb's copy has only in-frame clones and lacks some. The DNA gave D and trimming, while V, J and clone size come from that table. The sample includes about 600,000 clones, 95% to 98% seen only once; the top ten take about 0.06%. Between the trimmed V and J ends, which lost 8 bases and 5 bases, there was a span of 16 bases. The CDR3 consists of 14 residues. Germline CDR1 and CDR2: KGHSH and LQKENI. The study separated CD4+ cells into CD45RA+ naive and CD45RA-negative memory subsets. Details on this clone: Its target is not known.

The source of this sequence is a woman aged 25 to 39 in good health. Sequenced input: naive CD4+ T cells sorted from blood. Indicated subset: CD45RA+ positively selected. J is TRBJ2-4 and V is TRBV18; D is possibly TRBD1 or TRBD2 (5 bases each). Written as DNA, the CDR3 is TGTGCCAGCCGACTAACAGGCTCGGAAAACATTCAGTACTTC. It translates to CASRLTGSENIQYF.